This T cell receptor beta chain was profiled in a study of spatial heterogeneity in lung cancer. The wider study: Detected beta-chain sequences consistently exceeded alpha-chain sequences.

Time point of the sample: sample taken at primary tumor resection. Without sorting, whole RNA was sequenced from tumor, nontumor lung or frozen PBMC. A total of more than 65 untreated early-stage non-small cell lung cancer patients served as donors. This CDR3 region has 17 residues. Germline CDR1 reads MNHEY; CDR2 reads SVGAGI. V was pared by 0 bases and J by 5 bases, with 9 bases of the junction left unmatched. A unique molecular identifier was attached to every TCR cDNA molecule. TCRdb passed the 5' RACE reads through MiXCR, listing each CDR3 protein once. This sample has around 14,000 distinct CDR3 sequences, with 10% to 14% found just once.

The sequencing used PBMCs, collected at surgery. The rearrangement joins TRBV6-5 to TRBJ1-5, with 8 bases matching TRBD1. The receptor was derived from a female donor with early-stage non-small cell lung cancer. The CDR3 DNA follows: TGTGCCAGCAGTTACTCGCCCTTTCACAGGGGGGATCAGCCCCAGCATTTT. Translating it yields CASSYSPFHRGDQPQHF.